This T cell receptor beta chain was documented in a study of cytomegalovirus exposure and HLA in healthy donors. On this clone itself: Its antigen remains unknown.

PCR used 60 Vbeta primers and 13 Jbeta primers. Sequenced by immunoSEQ multiplex PCR; TCRdb stores in-frame clones only, minus some. This sample has about 180,000 clones, with about 82% found just once. There are 16 residues in the CDR3. The V end was cut by 6 bases, the J end by 4 bases, with 18 bases between. CDR1 SEHNR and CDR2 FQNEAQ come from the germline V gene (reference sequence). Likely unrecorded immune exposures existed in these nominally healthy donors. General study points: Among the most significant clusters, several appeared linked to common viral pathogens in a later analysis. It was confirmed in vitro that a few of the CMV-associated chains were specific for CMV antigens. A missense DCLRE1C variant was associated with V- and J-gene trimming of TCR beta chains in a later analysis, and an independent cohort replicated the association.

This sequence joins TRBV7-9 and TRBJ2-2; TRBD2 might be the D (6 bases). The receptor was derived from a woman aged 25 to 39 in good health and CMV-seronegative. Specimen: PBMCs. The CDR3 nucleotides are TGTGCCAGCAGTCCCGACCCCGGAGGGGTCACCGGGGAGCTGTTTTTT. As protein: CASSPDPGGVTGELFF.